One and the same sample provided the 23 T cell receptor beta chains below, sequenced in a study of blood T cell repertoires in COVID-19. Sequenced by immunoSEQ multiplex PCR; TCRdb stores in-frame clones only, minus some. The data hold about 120,000 clones, with around 76% observed a single time. Sequenced sample: peripheral blood. The receptors here all came from a man aged 70 or older with acute or convalescent COVID-19.

The rearrangement uses TRBV19 and TRBJ1-2; possibly TRBD1 for D (5 bases). The V end lost 3 bases, the J end lost 8 bases, and 19 bases lay between the germline ends. CDR3 length: 15 amino acids. The germline gives CDR1 LNHDA, CDR2 SQIVND (reference sequence). CDR3 DNA: TGTGCCAGTAGTATCCCCCGGGGGAACCTACGCGGCTACACCTTC. Its protein product is CASSIPRGNLRGYTF.

The chain joins TRBV30 to TRBJ2-1, with 7 bases that match TRBD2. Germline V gene sequence: CDR1 GTSNPN, CDR2 SVGIG (reference sequence). The CDR3 has 17 residues. V gave up 5 bases and J gave up 0 bases; unmatched junction bases: 13. Written as DNA, the CDR3 is TGTGCCTGGCCGCGGTGGGGGGGGGAGAGCTCCTACAATGAGCAGTTCTTC. This translates into CAWPRWGGESSYNEQFF.

This clone showed up just a few times. The J gene is TRBJ2-1, the V gene TRBV9, with no clear D. Per the germline V gene, CDR1 is SGDLS and CDR2 is YYNGEE. This CDR3 comprises 12 residues. V was trimmed by 0 bases and J by 15 bases, leaving 13 bases between them. The CDR3 is CASSVASGLLFF. As DNA, the CDR3 is TGTGCCAGCAGCGTAGCGTCTGGGCTGCTGTTCTTC.

The rearrangement uses TRBV27 and TRBJ2-7; 7 bases line up with TRBD1. The V segment lost 3 bases and the J segment 3 bases; nucleotides outside the gene matches: 5. Germline V lookup: CDR1 MNHEY, CDR2 SMNVEV (reference sequence). The CDR3 covers 14 residues. The chain's CDR3 is CASSFKQGHYEQYF. In DNA form, the CDR3 reads TGTGCCAGCAGTTTCAAACAGGGGCACTACGAGCAGTACTTC.

The genes are TRBV6-5 and TRBJ1-2, with 9 bases fitting TRBD1. CDR3 length equals 16 residues. The germline V gene has CDR1 MNHEY and CDR2 SVGAGI. V trimming: 0 bases; J trimming: 6 bases; junction bases outside the gene matches: 8. The CDR3 DNA is TGTGCCAGCAGTTACTCCTATTTCGACAGGGGGAATGGCTACACCTTC. It encodes CASSYSYFDRGNGYTF.

The rearrangement joins TRBV28 to TRBJ2-2, with 9 bases matching TRBD1. Trimming at V came to 6 bases and at J to 7 bases, leaving 3 bases not matched to a gene. The CDR3 has 13 residues. Germline CDR1 MDHEN, CDR2 SYDVKM. As DNA, the CDR3 is TGTGCCAGCAGGACAGGGGGTGTCGGGGAGCTGTTTTTT. Residues: CASRTGGVGELFF.

CDR3 coding DNA: TGTGCCAGCAGCCGGGACAGGGGGGCCACAGATACGCAGTATTTT. This sequence encodes CASSRDRGATDTQYF. This sequence joins TRBV7-2 and TRBJ2-3; 11 bases match TRBD1. Germline CDR1 is SGHTA and CDR2 is FQGNSA. Unmatched junction bases numbered 3, after V lost 5 bases and J lost 2 bases. CDR3 size: 15 residues.

The chain carries TRBV25-1 and TRBJ1-1; weak D call: TRBD1 (5 bases). The CDR3 is 14 amino acids. In germline, CDR1 is MGHDK, CDR2 SYGVNS. Trimming removed 4 bases from V and 7 bases from J, with 16 bases in between. The CDR3 reads CASSGKERTIEAFF. The CDR3, as DNA: TGTGCCAGCAGTGGCAAGGAGAGGACAATTGAAGCTTTCTTT.

J is TRBJ1-3 and V is TRBV7-2, with D uncertain. The CDR3 has 14 residues. The germline V and J ends were trimmed by 5 bases and 0 bases, with 8 bases remaining between them. CDR1 and CDR2 (germline): SGHTA, FQGNSA. CDR3 sequence: CASSPAGSGNTIYF. The CDR3 region has the DNA TGTGCCAGCAGCCCCGCAGGCTCTGGAAACACCATATATTTT.

This chain joins TRBV5-8 and TRBJ2-7; D is unclear. Per the germline V gene, CDR1 is SGHTS and CDR2 is YDEGEE. CDR3 length: 11 residues. Trimming removed 2 bases at V and 6 bases at J, with 6 bases between. The CDR3 region has the DNA TGTGCCAGCAGCTTACTCGGCGAGCAGTACTTC. Protein sequence: CASSLLGEQYF.

This chain connects TRBV4-2 to TRBJ1-4; TRBD1 matches at 8 bases. The V gene's germline CDR1 is LGHNA and CDR2 YNFKEQ. CDR3 size: 17 residues. The V gene end was trimmed by 4 bases and the J gene end by 0 bases; junction bases not matched to a gene: 7. CDR3 protein: CASSPRDRPATNEKLFF. CDR3 in DNA: TGTGCCAGCAGCCCCCGGGACAGGCCAGCAACTAATGAAAAACTGTTTTTT.

This sequence joins TRBV7-8 and TRBJ1-2, with TRBD1 matching 7 bases. The CDR3 contains 14 residues. V lost 5 bases, J lost 0 bases, and 3 bases stayed unmatched. CDR1 and CDR2 from the germline V gene are SGHVS and FQNEAQ. The CDR3 loop is CASSRGTANYGYTF. The CDR3 bases are TGTGCCAGCAGCCGAGGGACAGCTAACTATGGCTACACCTTC.

The V gene is TRBV19, the J gene TRBJ1-4; 7 nucleotides agree with TRBD1. Germline values: CDR1 LNHDA, CDR2 SQIVND (reference sequence). V was pared by 5 bases and J by 0 bases, with 6 bases of the junction left unmatched. The CDR3 has 16 residues. The CDR3 nucleotides are TGTGCCAGTAGTGCGGGACAGCAAGCAACTAATGAAAAACTGTTTTTT. This encodes CASSAGQQATNEKLFF.

The rearrangement joins TRBV7-2 to TRBJ2-1; D gene ambiguous. In germline, CDR1 is SGHTA, CDR2 FQGNSA. The V gene lost 3 bases and the J gene lost 2 bases, with 8 bases spanning the gap. The CDR3 contains 14 residues. CDR3 in DNA: TGTGCCAGCAGCTTTAAAGCGACCTACAATGAGCAGTTCTTC. It is translated as CASSFKATYNEQFF.

This rearrangement joins TRBV5-1 to TRBJ1-2, with D hard to call. The germline CDR1 and CDR2 sequences are SGHRS and YFSETQ. V shed 2 bases and J shed 0 bases, with 5 bases lying between them. The CDR3 length is 13 residues. The CDR3 protein is CASSFSANYGYTF. In nucleotides, the CDR3 is TGCGCCAGCAGCTTCTCAGCTAACTATGGCTACACCTTC.

The rearrangement uses TRBV10-3 and TRBJ2-7; 12 bases fit TRBD2. With 0 bases clipped from V and 6 bases from J, the junction kept 15 bases outside the gene matches. The germline CDR1 and CDR2 sequences are ENHRY and SYGVKD. This CDR3 spans 19 amino acids. The CDR3, as DNA: TGTGCCATCAGTGAGTCTCGGTCTAGCGGGGGGGCAGTGATTCCCGAGCAGTACTTC. This translates into CAISESRSSGGAVIPEQYF.

Here the CDR3 DNA reads TGCGCCAGCAGCCAATCAGGACAGGGACGGGAAAAACTGTTTTTT. This sequence encodes CASSQSGQGREKLFF. V gene TRBV4-1 combines with J gene TRBJ1-4, with TRBD1 matching 8 bases. Germline V gene data show CDR1 as MGHRA and CDR2 as YSYEKL. Trimming removed 2 bases from V and 8 bases from J; junction bases left unmatched: 7. The CDR3 covers 15 residues.

The V gene is TRBV24-1, the J gene TRBJ2-5, with 9 positions matching TRBD1. The CDR3 loop spans 16 amino acids. Germline-derived CDR1 and CDR2 are KGHDR and SFDVKD. V gave up 3 bases and J gave up 4 bases; unmatched junction bases: 8. The CDR3 protein is CATSDPQGALGETQYF. CDR3 DNA: TGTGCCACCAGTGATCCACAGGGGGCACTCGGAGAGACCCAGTACTTC.

V usage is TRBV7-6 and J usage is TRBJ2-5; 8 bases are a match to TRBD2. CDR3 length: 16 residues. Unmatched junction bases numbered 7, after V lost 1 base and J lost 3 bases. The germline V gene encodes CDR1 SGHVS and CDR2 FNYEAQ. The CDR3: CASSLGTGTRKETQYF. In nucleotides, the CDR3 is TGTGCCAGCAGCTTAGGTACCGGGACTAGGAAAGAGACCCAGTACTTC.

The rearrangement uses TRBV9 and TRBJ2-3; 9 positions agree with TRBD2. Germline V lookup: CDR1 SGDLS, CDR2 YYNGEE. J lost 6 bases, V lost 4 bases, and 12 bases had no gene match. The CDR3 sequence is 16 residues long. CDR3 DNA: TGTGCCAGCAGCACCCGCAGAAGCGGGGGGAGGGATACGCAGTATTTT. This gives the protein CASSTRRSGGRDTQYF.

This clone was seen just once. V is TRBV19 and J is TRBJ1-3; D not certain. The length of the CDR3 is 15 residues. V lost 11 bases to trimming and J lost 1 base, with 18 bases between them. Germline CDR1 LNHDA, CDR2 SQIVND (reference sequence). CDR3 DNA sequence: TGTGCCGCGGGGAAAGGGAGTGTTTCTGGAAACACCATATATTTT. Amino acids: CAAGKGSVSGNTIYF.

The chain is built from TRBV6-2 or TRBV6-3 and TRBJ2-5; D might be TRBD2 (5 bases). CDR3 size: 15 residues. Germline V gene sequence: CDR1 MNHEY, CDR2 SVGEGT. Trimming took 1 base from V and 4 from J, leaving 13 bases between them. Here the CDR3 reads CASSYWGEARETQYF. In DNA form, the CDR3 reads TGTGCCAGCAGTTACTGGGGAGAAGCCCGAGAGACCCAGTACTTC.

This rearrangement joins TRBV19 to TRBJ1-1; no reliable D call. This CDR3 has 12 amino acids. Trimming cost V 6 bases and J 0 bases, with 5 bases left between them. Germline V gene lookup returns CDR1 LNHDA and CDR2 SQIVND (reference sequence). This CDR3 reads CASRTMNTEAFF. The DNA for the CDR3 is TGTGCCAGTAGGACAATGAACACTGAAGCTTTCTTT.